This record concerns one TCR beta chain sequence. The V end lost 7 bases, the J end lost 1 base, and 8 bases lay between the germline ends. The CDR3 sequence is 13 residues long. CDR1 and CDR2 (germline): MNHNY, SVGAGI (reference sequence). The data are from a study of blood T cell repertoires in COVID-19. Study context: The analysed material was cDNA or gDNA that came from T cells, B-cell-depleted T cells, or PBMCs.

Per the authors' pipeline: Nucleated cell counts were estimated from reference gene primer amplification. Only in-frame clones appear in the TCRdb table, and some are missing; sequencing was by immunoSEQ multiplex PCR. That table supplies the V and J calls and clone size; D and trimming were determined from the DNA. The sample lists around 290,000 clones, roughly nine tenths occurring once. One Seattle source followed patients from active infection through their disease course. The receptor was isolated from a woman aged 25 to 45 with COVID-19, enrolled during active disease. The sample comprised peripheral blood. The chain recombines TRBV6-6 with TRBJ2-1, with a possible D match to TRBD2 (5 bases). The CDR3 is CASTPGSYNEQFF. The CDR3 nucleotides read TGTGCCAGCACGCCGGGGTCCTACAATGAGCAGTTCTTC.